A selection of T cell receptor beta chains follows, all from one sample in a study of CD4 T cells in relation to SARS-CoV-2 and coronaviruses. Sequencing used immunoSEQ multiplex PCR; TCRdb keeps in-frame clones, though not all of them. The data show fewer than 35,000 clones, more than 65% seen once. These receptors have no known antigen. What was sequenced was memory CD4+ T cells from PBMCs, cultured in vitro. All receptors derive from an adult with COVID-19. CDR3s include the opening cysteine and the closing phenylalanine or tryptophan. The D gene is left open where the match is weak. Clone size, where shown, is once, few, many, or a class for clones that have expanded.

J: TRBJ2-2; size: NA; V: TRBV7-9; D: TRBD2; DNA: TGTGCCAGCATCCTCCAACTTAGCGGGAAGAACACCGGGGAGCTGTTTTTT; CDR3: CASILQLSGKNTGELFF
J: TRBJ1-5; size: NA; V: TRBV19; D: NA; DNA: TGTGCCAGTAGTACCGACAGTATTGTACAGCCCCAGCATTTT; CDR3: CASSTDSIVQPQHF
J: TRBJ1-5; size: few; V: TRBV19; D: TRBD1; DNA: TGTGCCAGTAGTATATCCCGACAGGGAATGAATCAGCCCCAGCATTTT; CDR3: CASSISRQGMNQPQHF
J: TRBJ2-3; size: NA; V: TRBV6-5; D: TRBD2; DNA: TGTGCCAGCGTAGGGACTAGCGGCACAGATACGCAGTATTTT; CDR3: CASVGTSGTDTQYF
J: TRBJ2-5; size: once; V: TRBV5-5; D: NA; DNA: TGTGCCAGCAGCTTGGGAGTAGACAGGCTAAACTACTTC; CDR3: CASSLGVDRLNYF
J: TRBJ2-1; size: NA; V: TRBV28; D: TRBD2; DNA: TGTGCCAGCACCTCGGGACTAGTCTCCTACAATGAGCAGTTCTTC; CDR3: CASTSGLVSYNEQFF
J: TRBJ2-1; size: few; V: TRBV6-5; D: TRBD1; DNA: TGTGCCAGCAGTACGGGACAGGAGTACAATGAGCAGTTCTTC; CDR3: CASSTGQEYNEQFF
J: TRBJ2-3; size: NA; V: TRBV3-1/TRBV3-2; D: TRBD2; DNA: TGTGCCAGCAGCCAAGACCCTAGCGGGAGAGGCGCAGATACGCAGTATTTT; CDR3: CASSQDPSGRGADTQYF
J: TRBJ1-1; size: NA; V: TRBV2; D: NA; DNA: TGTGCCAGCAGTGATACACGACCGGGGCAACGGGCTTTCTTT; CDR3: CASSDTRPGQRAFF
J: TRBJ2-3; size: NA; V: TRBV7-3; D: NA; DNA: TGTGCCAGCAGTCGGGGAGCAGATACGCAGTATTTT; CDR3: CASSRGADTQYF
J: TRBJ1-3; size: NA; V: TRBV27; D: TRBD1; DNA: TGTGCCAGCAGTTCTTTGGGACAGGGGTCGATGACTGGAAACACCATATATTTT; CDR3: CASSSLGQGSMTGNTIYF
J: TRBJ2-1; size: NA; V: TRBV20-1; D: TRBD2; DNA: TGCAGTGCTAGTCTGGGACTAGCGGGAGCGCCTTGGCAGTTCTTC; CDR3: CSASLGLAGAPWQFF
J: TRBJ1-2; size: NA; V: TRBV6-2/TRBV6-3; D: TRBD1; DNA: TGTGCCAGCAGCGGGACAGGGATTGCTAACTATGGCTACACCTTC; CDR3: CASSGTGIANYGYTF
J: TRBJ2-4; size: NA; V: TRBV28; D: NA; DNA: TGTGCCAGCAGTTTCCGCAGGGGCAAAAACATTCAGTACTTC; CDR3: CASSFRRGKNIQYF
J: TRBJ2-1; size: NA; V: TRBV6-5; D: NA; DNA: TGTGCCAGCAGTAAGGGGGACCGGTTCAATGAGCAGTTCTTC; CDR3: CASSKGDRFNEQFF
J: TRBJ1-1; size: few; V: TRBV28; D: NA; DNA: TGTGCCAGTCGGCTCTTCGGCACTGAAGCTTTCTTT; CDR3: CASRLFGTEAFF
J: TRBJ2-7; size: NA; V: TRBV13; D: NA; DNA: TGTGCCAGCAGCTTCGACAGGGAGGGCGAGCAGTACTTC; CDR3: CASSFDREGEQYF
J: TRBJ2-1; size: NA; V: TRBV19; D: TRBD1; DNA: TGTGCCAGTAGTGCGAAGCCGGGACAGGGATACAATGAGCAGTTCTTC; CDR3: CASSAKPGQGYNEQFF
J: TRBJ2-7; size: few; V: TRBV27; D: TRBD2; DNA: TGTGCCAGCAGCTTGACTAGCGGGGCCCCCTACGAGCAGTACTTC; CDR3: CASSLTSGAPYEQYF
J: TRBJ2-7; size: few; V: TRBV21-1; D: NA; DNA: TGTGCCAGCAGCAAAGAATCGGGTCGGCGCGACTCCTACGAGCAGTACTTC; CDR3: CASSKESGRRDSYEQYF
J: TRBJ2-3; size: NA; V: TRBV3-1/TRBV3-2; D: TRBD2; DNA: TGTGCCAGCAGCCAAGTTTCCAGCGGGGCAGATACGCAGTATTTT; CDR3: CASSQVSSGADTQYF
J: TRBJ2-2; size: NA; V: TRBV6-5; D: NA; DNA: TGTGCCAGCACGGACGGGGTGGACACCGGGGAGCTGTTTTTT; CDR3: CASTDGVDTGELFF
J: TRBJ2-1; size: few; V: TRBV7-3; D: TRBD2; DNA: TGTGCCAGCAGCTCCCCTATAGGAGGGACTAGCGGCTACGCGCGCGGGGAGCAGTTCTTC; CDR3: CASSSPIGGTSGYARGEQFF
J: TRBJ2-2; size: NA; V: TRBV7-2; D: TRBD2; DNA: TGTGCCAGCAGCTTAGCCGCCATAGCGGGAGGGCTCGGTGGCGGGGAGCTGTTTTTT; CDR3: CASSLAAIAGGLGGGELFF
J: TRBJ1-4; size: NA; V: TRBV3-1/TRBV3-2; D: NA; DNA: TGTGCCAGCAGCCAACAGACAGAAACTAATGAAAAACTGTTTTTT; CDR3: CASSQQTETNEKLFF
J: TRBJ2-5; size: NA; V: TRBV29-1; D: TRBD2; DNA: TGCAGCGTTGAAGGGGGAGGGTCACAAGAGACCCAGTACTTC; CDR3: CSVEGGGSQETQYF
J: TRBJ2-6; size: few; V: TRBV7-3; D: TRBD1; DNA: TGTGCCAGCAGCCCCCGGACAGGGGGCGCCTCTGGGGCCAACGTCCTGACTTTC; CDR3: CASSPRTGGASGANVLTF
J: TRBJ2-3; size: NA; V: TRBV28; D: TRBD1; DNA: TGTGCCAGCAGTTTAAATACAGGGGATGCTAGCACAGATACGCAGTATTTT; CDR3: CASSLNTGDASTDTQYF
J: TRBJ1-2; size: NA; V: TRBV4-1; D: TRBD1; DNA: TGCGCCAGCAGCCAAGATAGACCGGGCGACAGGGGAGGTTATGGCTACACCTTC; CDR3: CASSQDRPGDRGGYGYTF
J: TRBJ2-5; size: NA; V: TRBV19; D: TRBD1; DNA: TGTGCCAGTAGTGTCGGACAGGGAGAAGAGACCCAGTACTTC; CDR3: CASSVGQGEETQYF
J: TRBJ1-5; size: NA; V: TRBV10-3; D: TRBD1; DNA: TGTGCCATCAGTCCCGGGACAGGGGGCAATCAGCCCCAGCATTTT; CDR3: CAISPGTGGNQPQHF
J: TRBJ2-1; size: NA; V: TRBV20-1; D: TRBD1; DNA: TGCAGTGCTAGTAGGGACAGCACCTACAATGAGCAGTTCTTC; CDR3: CSASRDSTYNEQFF
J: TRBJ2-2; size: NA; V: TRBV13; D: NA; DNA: TGTGCCAGCAGCCCTCGGTATGGCGGGGACACCGGGGAGCTGTTTTTT; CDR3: CASSPRYGGDTGELFF
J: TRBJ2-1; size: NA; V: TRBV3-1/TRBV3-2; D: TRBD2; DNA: TGTGCCAGCAGCCAATGGCTAGCGGGTATTGATGAGCAGTTCTTC; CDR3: CASSQWLAGIDEQFF
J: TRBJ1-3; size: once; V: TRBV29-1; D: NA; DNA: TGCAGCGTAGCAACGGGGACCAACTCTGGAAACACCATATATTTT; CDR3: CSVATGTNSGNTIYF